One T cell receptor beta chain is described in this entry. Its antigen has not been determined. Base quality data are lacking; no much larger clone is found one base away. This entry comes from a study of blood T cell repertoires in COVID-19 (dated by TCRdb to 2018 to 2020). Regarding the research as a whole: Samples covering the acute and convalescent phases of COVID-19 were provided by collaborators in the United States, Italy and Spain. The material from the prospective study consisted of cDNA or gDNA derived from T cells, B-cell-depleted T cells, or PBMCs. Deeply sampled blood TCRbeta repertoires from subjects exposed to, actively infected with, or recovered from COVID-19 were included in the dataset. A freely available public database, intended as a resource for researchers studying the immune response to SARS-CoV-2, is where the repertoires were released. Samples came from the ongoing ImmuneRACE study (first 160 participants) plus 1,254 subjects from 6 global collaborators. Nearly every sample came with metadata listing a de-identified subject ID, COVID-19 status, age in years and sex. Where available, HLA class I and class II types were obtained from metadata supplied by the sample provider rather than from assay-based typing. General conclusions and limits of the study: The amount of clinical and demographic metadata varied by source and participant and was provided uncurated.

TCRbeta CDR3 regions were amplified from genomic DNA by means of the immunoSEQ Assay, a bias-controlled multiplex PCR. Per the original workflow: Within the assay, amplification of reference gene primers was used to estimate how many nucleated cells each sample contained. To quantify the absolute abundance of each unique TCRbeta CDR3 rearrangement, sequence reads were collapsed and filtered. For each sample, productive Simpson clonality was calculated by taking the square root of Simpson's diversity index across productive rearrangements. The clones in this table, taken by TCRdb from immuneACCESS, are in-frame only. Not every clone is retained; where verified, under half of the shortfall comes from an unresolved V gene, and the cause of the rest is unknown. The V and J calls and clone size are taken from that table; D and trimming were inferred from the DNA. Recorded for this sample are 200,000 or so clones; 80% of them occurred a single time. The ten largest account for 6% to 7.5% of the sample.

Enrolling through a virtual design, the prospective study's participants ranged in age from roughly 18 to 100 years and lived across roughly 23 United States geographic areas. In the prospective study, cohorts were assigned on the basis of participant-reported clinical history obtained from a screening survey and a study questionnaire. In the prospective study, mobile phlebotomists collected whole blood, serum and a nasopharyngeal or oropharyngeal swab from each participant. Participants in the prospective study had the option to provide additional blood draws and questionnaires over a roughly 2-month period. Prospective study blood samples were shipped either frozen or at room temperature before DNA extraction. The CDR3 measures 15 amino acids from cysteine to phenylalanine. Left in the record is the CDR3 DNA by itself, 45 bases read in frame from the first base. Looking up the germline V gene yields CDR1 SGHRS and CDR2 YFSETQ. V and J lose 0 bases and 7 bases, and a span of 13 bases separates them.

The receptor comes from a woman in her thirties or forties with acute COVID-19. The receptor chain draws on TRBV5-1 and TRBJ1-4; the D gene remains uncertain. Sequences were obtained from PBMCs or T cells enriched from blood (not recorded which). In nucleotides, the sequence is TGCGCCAGCAGCTTGGAGCCGGGAGAAGGTGAAAAACTGTTTTTT. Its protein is CASSLEPGEGEKLFF.